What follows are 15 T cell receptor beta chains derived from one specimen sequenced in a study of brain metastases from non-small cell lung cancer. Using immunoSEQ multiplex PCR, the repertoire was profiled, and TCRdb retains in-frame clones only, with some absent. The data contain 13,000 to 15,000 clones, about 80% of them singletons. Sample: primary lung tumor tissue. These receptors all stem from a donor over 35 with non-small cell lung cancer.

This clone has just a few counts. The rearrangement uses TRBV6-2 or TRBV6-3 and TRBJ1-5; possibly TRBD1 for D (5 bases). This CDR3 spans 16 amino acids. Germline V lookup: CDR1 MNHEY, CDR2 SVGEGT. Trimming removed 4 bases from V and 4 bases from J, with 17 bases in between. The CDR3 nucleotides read TGTGCCAGCAGTTCCCAACCCAGGGTAAGAAATCAGCCCCAGCATTTT. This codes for CASSSQPRVRNQPQHF.

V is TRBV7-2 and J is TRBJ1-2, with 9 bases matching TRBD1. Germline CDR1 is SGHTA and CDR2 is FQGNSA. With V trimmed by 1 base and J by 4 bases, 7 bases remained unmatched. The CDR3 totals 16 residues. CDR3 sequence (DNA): TGTGCCAGCAGCTTAGGAGGGGACAGGGTCCGCTATGGCTACACCTTC. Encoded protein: CASSLGGDRVRYGYTF.

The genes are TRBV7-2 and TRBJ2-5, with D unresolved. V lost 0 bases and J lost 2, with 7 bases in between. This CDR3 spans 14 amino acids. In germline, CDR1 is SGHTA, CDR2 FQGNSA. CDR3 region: CASSLAFAQETQYF. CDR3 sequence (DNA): TGTGCCAGCAGCTTAGCATTTGCACAAGAGACCCAGTACTTC. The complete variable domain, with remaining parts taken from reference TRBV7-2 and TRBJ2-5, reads GAGVSQSPSNKVTEKGKDVELRCDPISGHTALYWYRQSLGQGLEFLIYFQGNSAPDKSGLPSDRFSAERTGGSVSTLTIQRTQQEDSAVYLCASSLAFAQETQYFGPGTRLLVL.

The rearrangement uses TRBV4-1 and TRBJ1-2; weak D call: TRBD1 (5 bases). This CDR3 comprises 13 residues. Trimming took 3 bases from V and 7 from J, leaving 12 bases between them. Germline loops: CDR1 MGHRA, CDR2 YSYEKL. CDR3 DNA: TGCGCCAGCAGCCACCTTAGTACAGGTGGCTACACCTTC. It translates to CASSHLSTGGYTF.

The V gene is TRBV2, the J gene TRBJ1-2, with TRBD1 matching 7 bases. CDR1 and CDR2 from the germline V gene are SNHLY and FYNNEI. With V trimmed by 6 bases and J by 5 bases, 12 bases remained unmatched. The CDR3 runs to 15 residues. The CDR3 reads CASRTGGGAKYGYTF. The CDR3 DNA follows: TGTGCCAGCAGGACTGGAGGGGGCGCAAAGTATGGCTACACCTTC.

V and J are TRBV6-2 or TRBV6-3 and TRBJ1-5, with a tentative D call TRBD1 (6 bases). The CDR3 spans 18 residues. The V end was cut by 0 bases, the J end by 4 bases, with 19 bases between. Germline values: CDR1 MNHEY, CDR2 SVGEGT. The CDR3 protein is CASSYSRQVVGPNQPQHF. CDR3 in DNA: TGTGCCAGCAGTTACTCGAGACAGGTTGTCGGCCCGAATCAGCCCCAGCATTTT.

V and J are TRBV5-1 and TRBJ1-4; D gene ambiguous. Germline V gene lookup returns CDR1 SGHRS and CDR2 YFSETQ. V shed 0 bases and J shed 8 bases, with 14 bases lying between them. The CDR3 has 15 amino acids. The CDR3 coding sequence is TGCGCCAGCAGCTTGGGTCAGCGGGAACTCGAAAAACTGTTTTTT. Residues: CASSLGQRELEKLFF. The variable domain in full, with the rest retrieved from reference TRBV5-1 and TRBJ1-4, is KAGVTQTPRYLIKTRGQQVTLSCSPISGHRSVSWYQQTPGQGLQFLFEYFSETQRNKGNFPGRFSGRQFSNSRSEMNVSTLELGDSALYLCASSLGQRELEKLFFGSGTQLSVL.

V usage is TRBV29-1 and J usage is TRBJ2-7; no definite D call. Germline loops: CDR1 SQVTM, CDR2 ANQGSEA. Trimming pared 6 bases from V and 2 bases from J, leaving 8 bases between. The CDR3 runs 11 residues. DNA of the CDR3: TGCAGCGTCGTGGGGACCTACGAGCAGTACTTC. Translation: CSVVGTYEQYF.

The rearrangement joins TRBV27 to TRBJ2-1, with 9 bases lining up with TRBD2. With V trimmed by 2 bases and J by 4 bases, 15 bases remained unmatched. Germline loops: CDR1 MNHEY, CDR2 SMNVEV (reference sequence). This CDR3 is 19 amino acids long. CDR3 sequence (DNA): TGTGCCAGCAGTTTAGGTGTAGTACAAGGAGCGGGGGGATACAATGAGCAGTTCTTC. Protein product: CASSLGVVQGAGGYNEQFF.

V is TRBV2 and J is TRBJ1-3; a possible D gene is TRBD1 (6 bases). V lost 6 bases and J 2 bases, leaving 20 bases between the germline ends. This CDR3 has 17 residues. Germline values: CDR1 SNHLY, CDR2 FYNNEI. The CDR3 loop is CASRTSMRGMTGNTIYF. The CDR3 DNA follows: TGTGCCAGCAGGACGTCTATGAGGGGGATGACTGGAAACACCATATATTTT.

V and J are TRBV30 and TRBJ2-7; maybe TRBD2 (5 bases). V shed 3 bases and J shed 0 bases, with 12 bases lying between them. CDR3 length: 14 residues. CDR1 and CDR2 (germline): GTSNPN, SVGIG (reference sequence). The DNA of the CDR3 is TGTGCCTGGAGCGGAGGAAGTTACTCCTACGAGCAGTACGTC. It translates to CAWSGGSYSYEQYV.

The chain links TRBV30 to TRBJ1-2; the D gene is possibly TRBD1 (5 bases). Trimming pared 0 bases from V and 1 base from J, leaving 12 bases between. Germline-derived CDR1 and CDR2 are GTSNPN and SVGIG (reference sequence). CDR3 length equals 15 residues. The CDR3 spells CAWSVPGPFNYGYTF. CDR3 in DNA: TGTGCCTGGAGTGTCCCGGGGCCCTTTAACTATGGCTACACCTTC.

CDR3 sequence reads: CASSPWDGDHAEAFF. The CDR3 region has the DNA TGCGCCAGCAGCCCCTGGGATGGGGATCACGCTGAAGCTTTCTTT. V and J are TRBV4-1 and TRBJ1-1; unclear D gene. The germline V gene encodes CDR1 MGHRA and CDR2 YSYEKL. The CDR3 is made up of 15 amino acids. Deletions cut 4 bases from V and 6 bases from J, with 18 bases between.

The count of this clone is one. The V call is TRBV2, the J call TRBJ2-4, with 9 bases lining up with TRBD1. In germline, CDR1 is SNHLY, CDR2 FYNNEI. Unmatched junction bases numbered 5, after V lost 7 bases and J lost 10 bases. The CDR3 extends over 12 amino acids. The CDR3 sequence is CASTGQGRIQYF. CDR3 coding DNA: TGTGCCAGCACTGGACAGGGGAGAATTCAGTACTTC.

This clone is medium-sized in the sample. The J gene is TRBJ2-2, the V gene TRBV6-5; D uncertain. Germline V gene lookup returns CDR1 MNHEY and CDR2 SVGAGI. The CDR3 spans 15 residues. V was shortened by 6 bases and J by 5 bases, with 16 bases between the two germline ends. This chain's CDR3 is CASSLGSVRTGELFF. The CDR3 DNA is TGTGCCAGCAGCCTCGGAAGCGTAAGAACCGGGGAGCTGTTTTTT.